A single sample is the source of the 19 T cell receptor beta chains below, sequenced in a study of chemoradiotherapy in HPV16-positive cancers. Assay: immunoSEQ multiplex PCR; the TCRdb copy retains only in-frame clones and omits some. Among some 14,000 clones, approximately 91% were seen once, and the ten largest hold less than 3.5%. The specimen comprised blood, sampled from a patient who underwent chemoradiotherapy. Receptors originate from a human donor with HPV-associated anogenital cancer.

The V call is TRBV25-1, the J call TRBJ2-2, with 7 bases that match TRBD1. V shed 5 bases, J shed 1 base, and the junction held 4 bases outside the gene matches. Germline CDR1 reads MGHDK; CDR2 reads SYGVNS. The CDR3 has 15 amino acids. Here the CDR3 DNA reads TGTGCCAGCAGTCTGGACAGGAGGAACACCGGGGAGCTGTTTTTT. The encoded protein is CASSLDRRNTGELFF. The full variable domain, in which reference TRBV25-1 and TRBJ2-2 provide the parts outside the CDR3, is EADIYQTPRYLVIGTGKKITLECSQTMGHDKMYWYQQDPGMELHLIHYSYGVNSTEKGDLSSESTVSRIRTEHFPLTLESARPSHTSQYLCASSLDRRNTGELFFGEGSRLTVL.

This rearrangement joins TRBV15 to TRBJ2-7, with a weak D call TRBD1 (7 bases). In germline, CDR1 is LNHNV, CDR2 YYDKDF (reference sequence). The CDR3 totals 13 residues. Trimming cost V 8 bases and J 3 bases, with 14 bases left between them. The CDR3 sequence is CATEDRRGYEQYF. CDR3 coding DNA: TGTGCCACCGAGGACAGGAGGGGCTACGAGCAGTACTTC.

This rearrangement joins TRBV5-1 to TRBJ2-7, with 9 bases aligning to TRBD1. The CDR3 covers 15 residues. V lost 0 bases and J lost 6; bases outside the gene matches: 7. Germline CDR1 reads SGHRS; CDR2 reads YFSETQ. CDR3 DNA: TGCGCCAGCAGCTTGGATCTACAGGGGGCCGGCGAGCAGTACTTC. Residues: CASSLDLQGAGEQYF.

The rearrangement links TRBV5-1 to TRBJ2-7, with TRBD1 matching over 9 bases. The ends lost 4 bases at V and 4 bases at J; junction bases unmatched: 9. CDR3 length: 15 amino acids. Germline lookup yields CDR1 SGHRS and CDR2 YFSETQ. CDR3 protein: CASSRTGVQGYEQYF. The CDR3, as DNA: TGCGCCAGCAGCAGGACAGGGGTACAGGGATACGAGCAGTACTTC.

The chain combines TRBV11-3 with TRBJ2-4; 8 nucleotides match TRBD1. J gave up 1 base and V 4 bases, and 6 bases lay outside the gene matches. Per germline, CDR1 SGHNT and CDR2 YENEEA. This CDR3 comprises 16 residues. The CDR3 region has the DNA TGTGCCAGCAGCTCCTCGGACAGGGCGGCCAAAAACATTCAGTACTTC. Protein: CASSSSDRAAKNIQYF.

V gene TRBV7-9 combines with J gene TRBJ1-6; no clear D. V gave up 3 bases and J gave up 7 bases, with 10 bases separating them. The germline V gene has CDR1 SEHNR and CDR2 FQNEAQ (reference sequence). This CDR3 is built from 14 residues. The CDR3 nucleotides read TGTGCCAGCAGCTTGTCGAGTGGGAATTCACCCCTCCACTTT. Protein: CASSLSSGNSPLHF.

The CDR3 here is CASSPITRRDSPLHF. The DNA of the CDR3 is TGTGCCAGCTCACCGATTACAAGGCGGGATTCACCCCTCCACTTT. The chain links TRBV18 to TRBJ1-6, with D unclear. Trimming left V 3 bases short and J 8 bases short, with 14 bases between. Germline CDR1 and CDR2: KGHSH and LQKENI. The CDR3 length is 15 residues.

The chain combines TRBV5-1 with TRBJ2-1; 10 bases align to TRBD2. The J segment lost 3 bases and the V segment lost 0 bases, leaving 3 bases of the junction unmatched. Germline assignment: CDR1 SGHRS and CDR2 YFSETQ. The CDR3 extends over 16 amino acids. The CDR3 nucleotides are TGCGCCAGCAGCTTGGAGGCTAGCGGGGGCTACAATGAGCAGTTCTTC. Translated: CASSLEASGGYNEQFF.

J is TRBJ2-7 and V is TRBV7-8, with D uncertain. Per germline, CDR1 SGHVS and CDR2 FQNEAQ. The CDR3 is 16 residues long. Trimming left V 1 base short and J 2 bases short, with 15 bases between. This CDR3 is CASSLVPRTATYEQYF. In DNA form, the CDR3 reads TGTGCCAGCAGCTTAGTGCCCAGAACGGCAACCTACGAGCAGTACTTC.

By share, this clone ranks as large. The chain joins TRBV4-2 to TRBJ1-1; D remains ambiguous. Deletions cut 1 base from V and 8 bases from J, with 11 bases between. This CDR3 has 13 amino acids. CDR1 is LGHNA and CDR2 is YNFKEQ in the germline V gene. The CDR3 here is CASSQAVDWEAFF. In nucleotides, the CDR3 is TGTGCCAGCAGCCAAGCCGTGGACTGGGAAGCTTTCTTT.

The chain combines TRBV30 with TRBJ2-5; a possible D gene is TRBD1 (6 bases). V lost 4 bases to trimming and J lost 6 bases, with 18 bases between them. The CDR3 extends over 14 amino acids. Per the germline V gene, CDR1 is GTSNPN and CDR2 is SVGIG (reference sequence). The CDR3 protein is CAWNLGARRQTQYF. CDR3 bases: TGTGCCTGGAACCTGGGGGCGCGCAGGCAGACCCAGTACTTC.

This CDR3 is CASSQVSNYGYTF. The DNA for the CDR3 is TGTGCCAGCAGCCAAGTGTCTAACTATGGCTACACCTTC. V and J are TRBV7-3 and TRBJ1-2, with D uncertain. In germline, CDR1 is SGHTA, CDR2 FQGTGA. The CDR3 covers 13 residues. V dropped 5 bases and J dropped 0 bases, with 7 bases sitting between them.

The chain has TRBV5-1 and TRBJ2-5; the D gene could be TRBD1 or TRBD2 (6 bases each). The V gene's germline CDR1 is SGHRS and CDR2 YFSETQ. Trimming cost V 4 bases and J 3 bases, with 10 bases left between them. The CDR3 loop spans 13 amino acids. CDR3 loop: CASSAGQKETQYF. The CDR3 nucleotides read TGCGCCAGCAGCGCGGGACAAAAAGAGACCCAGTACTTC.

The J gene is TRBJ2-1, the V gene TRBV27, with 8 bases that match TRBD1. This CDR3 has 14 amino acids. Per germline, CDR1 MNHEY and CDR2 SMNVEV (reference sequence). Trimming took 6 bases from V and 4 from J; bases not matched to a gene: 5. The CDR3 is CASSPGGYYNEQFF. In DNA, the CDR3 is TGTGCCAGCAGCCCAGGGGGCTATTACAATGAGCAGTTCTTC.

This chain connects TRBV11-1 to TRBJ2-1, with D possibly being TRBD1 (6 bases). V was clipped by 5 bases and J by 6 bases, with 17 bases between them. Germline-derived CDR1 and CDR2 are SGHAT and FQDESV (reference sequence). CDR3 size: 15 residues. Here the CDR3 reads CASSLLLGALNEQFF. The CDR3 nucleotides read TGTGCCAGCAGCCTTTTGTTGGGGGCACTCAATGAGCAGTTCTTC. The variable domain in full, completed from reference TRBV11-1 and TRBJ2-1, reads EAEVAQSPRYKITEKSQAVAFWCDPISGHATLYWYRQILGQGPELLVQFQDESVVDDSQLPKDRFSAERLKGVDSTLKIQPAELGDSAMYLCASSLLLGALNEQFFGPGTRLTVL.

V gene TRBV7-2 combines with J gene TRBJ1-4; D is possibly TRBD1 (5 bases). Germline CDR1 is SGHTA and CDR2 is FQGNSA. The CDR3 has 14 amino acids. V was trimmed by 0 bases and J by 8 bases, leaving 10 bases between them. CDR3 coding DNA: TGTGCCAGCAGCTTAGCAGGGGCGTTCGAAAAACTGTTTTTT. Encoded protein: CASSLAGAFEKLFF.

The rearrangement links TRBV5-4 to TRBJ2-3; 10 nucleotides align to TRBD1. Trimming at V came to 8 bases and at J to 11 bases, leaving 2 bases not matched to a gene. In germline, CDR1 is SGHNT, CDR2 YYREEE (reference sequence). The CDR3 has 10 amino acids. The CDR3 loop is CASGTGEQYF. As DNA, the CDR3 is TGTGCCAGTGGGACAGGGGAGCAGTATTTT. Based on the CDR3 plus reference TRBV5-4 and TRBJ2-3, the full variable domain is ETGVTQSPTHLIKTRGQQVTLRCSSQSGHNTVSWYQQALGQGPQFIFQYYREEENGRGNFPPRFSGLQFPNYSSELNVNALELDDSALYLCASGTGEQYFGPGTRLTVL.

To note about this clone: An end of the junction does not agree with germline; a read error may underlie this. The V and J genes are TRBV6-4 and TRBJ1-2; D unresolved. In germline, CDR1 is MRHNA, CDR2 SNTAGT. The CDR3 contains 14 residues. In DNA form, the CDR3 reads TGTGCCAGCAGTGACTCGTTCGGCGTGGGCAGGATGGCCTTC. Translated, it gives CASSDSFGVGRMAF.

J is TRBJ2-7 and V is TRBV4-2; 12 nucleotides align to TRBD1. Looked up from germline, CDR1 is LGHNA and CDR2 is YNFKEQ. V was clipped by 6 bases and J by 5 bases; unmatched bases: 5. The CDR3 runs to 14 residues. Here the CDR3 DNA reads TGTGCCAGCAGGGACGGGACAGGGGGCGACGAGCAGTACTTC. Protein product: CASRDGTGGDEQYF.